This record looks at one T cell receptor beta chain sequence and its context. The sample is drawn from a study of blood T cell repertoires in COVID-19. Whole-study context: The United States, Italy and Spain supplied acute and convalescent COVID-19 samples.

TCRdb's copy holds only in-frame clones and misses some; the assay was immunoSEQ multiplex PCR. The sample has 200,000 to 300,000 clones, 85% to 90% seen once; the top ten hold about 1.3%. This sequence was found in an elderly man with acute or convalescent COVID-19. Sequencing was performed on peripheral blood.

CDR3 residues: CATSGGGGRTDTQYF. The CDR3 DNA follows: TGTGCCACCAGTGGTGGGGGAGGGCGCACAGATACGCAGTATTTT. The genes are TRBV24-1 and TRBJ2-3, with TRBD2 matching over 7 bases. The CDR3 sequence is 15 residues long. From germline, CDR1 is KGHDR and CDR2 SFDVKD. With 5 bases clipped from V and 1 base from J, the junction kept 5 bases outside the gene matches.